Below are 27 T cell receptor beta chains sequenced from a single sample in a study of T cell changes during pregnancy in multiple sclerosis. The table came from immunoSEQ multiplex PCR; TCRdb's copy has only in-frame clones and leaves some out. The data hold around 110,000 clones, with approximately 90% observed a single time. Sample: peripheral blood, taken in the third trimester of pregnancy. Source of these receptors: a female donor with multiple sclerosis, enrolled in a pregnancy study.

Here the CDR3 DNA reads TGTGCCAGCAGCCGCGGGGGCGAGCAGTACTTC. Translated: CASSRGGEQYF. V is TRBV2 and J is TRBJ2-7, with 7 nucleotides matching TRBD2. With 6 bases clipped from V and 6 bases from J, the junction kept 2 bases outside the gene matches. This CDR3 comprises 11 residues. Germline V gene sequence: CDR1 SNHLY, CDR2 FYNNEI. The full variable domain, completed using reference TRBV2 and TRBJ2-7, is EPEVTQTPSHQVTQMGQEVILRCVPISNHLYFYWYRQILGQKVEFLVSFYNNEISEKSEIFDDQFSVERPDGSNFTLKIRSTKLEDSAMYFCASSRGGEQYFGPGTRLTVT.

As DNA, the CDR3 is TGTGCCAGCAGCTTCGGGACTAGCGGCTACTACGAGCAGTACTTC. Its protein is CASSFGTSGYYEQYF. The rearrangement joins TRBV5-6 to TRBJ2-7; TRBD2 matches 11 bases. This CDR3 has 15 residues. V lost 2 bases and J lost 3; bases outside the gene matches: 4. Germline assignment: CDR1 SGHDT and CDR2 YYEEEE.

The rearrangement uses TRBV11-3 and TRBJ2-1, with TRBD2 identical over 8 bases. The trim removed 5 bases at V and 4 bases at J, leaving 7 bases unmatched. This CDR3 comprises 15 residues. Germline V CDR1 and CDR2: SGHNT, YENEEA. The CDR3 spells CASSRGGEGYNEQFF. The DNA of the CDR3 is TGTGCCAGCAGCCGGGGGGGGGAGGGATACAATGAGCAGTTCTTC. Combining the CDR3 with reference TRBV11-3 and TRBJ2-1 gives the whole variable domain EAGVVQSPRYKIIEKKQPVAFWCNPISGHNTLYWYLQNLGQGPELLIRYENEEAVDDSQLPKDRFSAERLKGVDSTLKIQPAELGDSAVYLCASSRGGEGYNEQFFGPGTRLTVL.

The chain is built from TRBV11-2 and TRBJ2-5, with D maybe TRBD2 (5 bases). The CDR3 covers 12 residues. Deletions cut 1 base from V and 8 bases from J, with 8 bases between. Per germline, CDR1 SGHAT and CDR2 FQNNGV. In DNA, the CDR3 is TGTGCCAGCAGCTTAGTAGAGGGAACCCAGTACTTC. Protein: CASSLVEGTQYF.

Only one count was recorded for this clone. The V and J genes are TRBV28 and TRBJ2-5; weak D call: TRBD2 (6 bases). The CDR3 is 16 residues long. The germline V gene has CDR1 MDHEN and CDR2 SYDVKM. Trimming stripped 6 bases from V and 5 bases from J, with 22 bases between. The CDR3 coding sequence is TGTGCCAGCAGCGGGCAGTCGGGACGTCGGGGGGAGACCCAGTACTTC. Its translation: CASSGQSGRRGETQYF.

The CDR3 here is CASSTGSRSYEQYF. The CDR3, as DNA: TGTGCCAGCAGCACAGGGAGTAGGTCCTACGAGCAGTACTTC. V gene TRBV28 combines with J gene TRBJ2-7, with D perhaps TRBD1 (6 bases). V dropped 6 bases and J dropped 1 base, with 13 bases sitting between them. The CDR3 totals 14 residues. The germline gives CDR1 MDHEN, CDR2 SYDVKM.

In this sample, this clone turned up once. The gene calls are TRBV6-6 and TRBJ2-7; 10 positions agree with TRBD2. The V gene's germline CDR1 is MNHNY and CDR2 SVGAGI (reference sequence). The CDR3 is 15 amino acids. The V segment lost 5 bases and the J segment 1 base; nucleotides outside the gene matches: 5. CDR3 DNA: TGTGCCAGCAGTGGACCGGGACTAGCGTCCTACGAGCAGTACTTC. The encoded protein is CASSGPGLASYEQYF.

The V gene is TRBV19, the J gene TRBJ2-5; TRBD1 aligns across 7 bases. Germline V gives CDR1 LNHDA, CDR2 SQIVND (reference sequence). The CDR3 is made up of 17 amino acids. J lost 0 bases, V lost 5 bases, and 12 bases had no gene match. CDR3 coding DNA: TGTGCCAGTAGTCCGTGGGGCAACGACAGGGACCAAGAGACCCAGTACTTC. It translates to CASSPWGNDRDQETQYF.

This clone was seen a few times. This chain connects TRBV11-3 to TRBJ2-1, with 9 bases lining up with TRBD1. Germline CDR1 is SGHNT and CDR2 is YENEEA. This CDR3 contains 14 residues. Trimming removed 5 bases from V and 3 bases from J; junction bases left unmatched: 2. In nucleotides, the CDR3 is TGTGCCAGCAGCCCGGGACAGGGCTACAATGAGCAGTTCTTC. It yields the protein CASSPGQGYNEQFF.

This clone was detected a few times. The chain uses TRBV19 and TRBJ1-2; 8 nucleotides match TRBD1. Per the germline V gene, CDR1 is LNHDA and CDR2 is SQIVND (reference sequence). The J segment lost 4 bases and the V segment lost 7 bases, leaving 8 bases of the junction unmatched. The CDR3 sequence is 14 residues long. CDR3 sequence (DNA): TGTGCCAGTATGGGACAGGAGGAGTCCTATGGCTACACCTTC. Translating gives CASMGQEESYGYTF.

As to this clone: The sample carries other DNA sequences with the same CDR3. Written as DNA, the CDR3 is TGTGCCAGCTCACCCTCAGGGACAGATACGCAGTATTTT. Amino acids: CASSPSGTDTQYF. The chain uses TRBV18 and TRBJ2-3; perhaps TRBD1 as D (5 bases). Germline CDR1 and CDR2: KGHSH and LQKENI. V was shortened by 3 bases and J by 3 bases, with 7 bases between the two germline ends. This CDR3 contains 13 residues.

The chain carries TRBV6-5 and TRBJ1-6; 7 nucleotides match TRBD1. This CDR3 contains 14 residues. The V gene's germline CDR1 is MNHEY and CDR2 SVGAGI. The J segment lost 11 bases and the V segment lost 0 bases, leaving 4 bases of the junction unmatched. Here the CDR3 DNA reads TGTGCCAGCAGTTACTCGATTACAGGGGCACCCCTCCACTTT. It specifies CASSYSITGAPLHF.

In its sample, this clone was seen once. V usage is TRBV7-8 and J usage is TRBJ2-7; possibly TRBD1 for D (6 bases). V was trimmed by 1 base and J by 6 bases, leaving 16 bases between them. From germline, CDR1 is SGHVS and CDR2 FQNEAQ. The CDR3 length is 15 residues. The CDR3 loop is CASSLGGTRDVEQYF. The CDR3 coding sequence is TGTGCCAGCAGCTTAGGAGGGACACGGGATGTCGAGCAGTACTTC.

The chain recombines TRBV7-3 with TRBJ1-6, with D perhaps matching TRBD1 (6 bases). Per germline, CDR1 SGHTA and CDR2 FQGTGA. The CDR3 totals 16 residues. The V end was cut by 0 bases, the J end by 5 bases, with 11 bases between. CDR3 bases: TGTGCCAGCAGCTTAACAGGGGGAAGGGATAATTCACCCCTCCACTTT. Residues: CASSLTGGRDNSPLHF.

V usage is TRBV6-4 and J usage is TRBJ2-7; no definite D call. The V gene lost 0 bases and the J gene lost 2 bases, with 8 bases spanning the gap. The germline gives CDR1 MRHNA, CDR2 SNTAGT. The CDR3 totals 14 residues. The CDR3 DNA reads as TGTGCCAGCAGTGACTCTGGGCATCCCTACGAGCAGTACTTC. This encodes CASSDSGHPYEQYF.

For the CDR3, the DNA is TGTGCCAGCAGCTTATTTGCTAGCGGGCATTCCTACGAGCAGTACTTC. Its protein is CASSLFASGHSYEQYF. The chain links TRBV7-3 to TRBJ2-7; 8 bases line up with TRBD2. The CDR3 contains 16 residues. The junction had 7 bases not matched to a gene; V was cut back by 2 bases and J by 1 base. Germline assignment: CDR1 SGHTA and CDR2 FQGTGA.

This rearrangement joins TRBV4-1 to TRBJ2-7; 10 bases line up with TRBD1. Germline lookup yields CDR1 MGHRA and CDR2 YSYEKL. The CDR3 contains 16 residues. V was clipped by 2 bases and J by 5 bases; unmatched bases: 9. DNA of the CDR3: TGCGCCAGCAGCCAACACCAAATGGGACAGGGGAACGAGCAGTACTTC. Translating gives CASSQHQMGQGNEQYF.

The rearrangement joins TRBV10-2 to TRBJ1-5, with 8 bases matching TRBD1. Germline V gene data show CDR1 as WSHSY and CDR2 as SAAADI. The CDR3 has 13 amino acids. V trimming: 3 bases; J trimming: 8 bases; junction bases outside the gene matches: 3. The CDR3 region is CASSERTGKPQHF. As DNA, the CDR3 is TGCGCCAGCAGTGAAAGGACAGGGAAGCCCCAGCATTTT.

The chain carries TRBV10-1 and TRBJ2-2, with 7 bases lining up with TRBD2. This CDR3 is built from 15 residues. Per germline, CDR1 WNHNN and CDR2 SYGVQD (reference sequence). The V segment lost 3 bases and the J segment 4 bases; nucleotides outside the gene matches: 5. The CDR3 sequence: CASSDEGRGTGELFF. The CDR3 bases are TGCGCCAGCAGTGATGAGGGGAGGGGCACCGGGGAGCTGTTTTTT.

The chain uses TRBV30 and TRBJ1-6, with D unclear. Trimming stripped 1 base from V and 0 bases from J, with 13 bases between. CDR3 size: 17 residues. Germline loops: CDR1 GTSNPN, CDR2 SVGIG (reference sequence). Written as DNA, the CDR3 is TGTGCCTGGAGTGCTGGTATCCTCAGCTCCTATAATTCACCCCTCCACTTT. Translated, it gives CAWSAGILSSYNSPLHF.

The chain is built from TRBV4-1 and TRBJ2-1; possible D gene TRBD1, 6 bases. V was pared by 1 base and J by 7 bases, with 14 bases between. From germline, CDR1 is MGHRA and CDR2 YSYEKL. This CDR3 spans 15 amino acids. DNA for the CDR3: TGCGCCAGCAGCCAAGTGGCAGGGGTATCTAATGAGCAGTTCTTC. Residues: CASSQVAGVSNEQFF.

The V call is TRBV7-2, the J call TRBJ2-7; 9 nucleotides line up with TRBD1. Germline assignment: CDR1 SGHTA and CDR2 FQGNSA. Trimming took 5 bases from V and 2 from J; bases not matched to a gene: 4. The CDR3 length is 14 residues. The CDR3 DNA reads as TGTGCCAGCAGCCCCTGGACAGGGGCCTACGAGCAGTACTTC. Translating gives CASSPWTGAYEQYF.

CDR3 coding DNA: TGCGCCAGCAGCTTGGGTTCAGGGTCTGGAAACACCATATATTTT. Protein: CASSLGSGSGNTIYF. The chain is built from TRBV5-1 and TRBJ1-3, with D possibly TRBD1 on 5 matching bases. This CDR3 has 15 residues. Germline CDR1 and CDR2: SGHRS and YFSETQ. Trimming left V 0 bases short and J 1 base short, with 8 bases between. Full variable domain (rest looked up from reference TRBV5-1 and TRBJ1-3): KAGVTQTPRYLIKTRGQQVTLSCSPISGHRSVSWYQQTPGQGLQFLFEYFSETQRNKGNFPGRFSGRQFSNSRSEMNVSTLELGDSALYLCASSLGSGSGNTIYFGEGSWLTVV.

The rearrangement uses TRBV10-3 and TRBJ1-6; 7 bases map to TRBD1. CDR1 ENHRY and CDR2 SYGVKD come from the germline V gene. The CDR3 consists of 14 residues. V was pared by 6 bases and J by 14 bases, with 13 bases of the junction left unmatched. The CDR3: CAISRDSLNSALHF. The CDR3 nucleotides are TGTGCCATCAGCCGGGACAGCCTTAATTCGGCCCTCCACTTT.

The chain recombines TRBV5-1 with TRBJ1-1, with a tentative D call TRBD1 (6 bases). The germline CDR1 and CDR2 sequences are SGHRS and YFSETQ. Trimming shortened V by 0 bases and J by 1 base, and 10 bases separated the two germline ends. This CDR3 region has 15 residues. CDR3 loop: CASSLALQGNTEAFF. As DNA, the CDR3 is TGCGCCAGCAGCTTGGCCTTACAGGGGAACACTGAAGCTTTCTTT.

J is TRBJ2-5 and V is TRBV28, with D tentatively TRBD2 (5 bases). Trimming left V 5 bases short and J 2 bases short, with 9 bases between. Per the germline V gene, CDR1 is MDHEN and CDR2 is SYDVKM. The CDR3 runs to 13 residues. In DNA form, the CDR3 reads TGTGCCAGCAGTCCGGGGAGACAAGAGACCCAGTACTTC. Translated, it gives CASSPGRQETQYF.

J is TRBJ2-2 and V is TRBV5-1, with 7 bases aligning to TRBD2. Germline loops: CDR1 SGHRS, CDR2 YFSETQ. The CDR3 runs to 15 residues. J lost 6 bases, V lost 0 bases, and 5 bases had no gene match. DNA for the CDR3: TGCGCCAGCAGCTTGGGACTAGCTTCTGCCGGGGAGCTGTTTTTT. Encoded protein: CASSLGLASAGELFF.